This T cell receptor (beta chain) was sequenced during a study of T cell responses to AZD1222 COVID-19 vaccine. Study results and caveats: Within unmutated variant regions lay the reported targets of nearly half of spike-specific TCRs. The donor cohort was predominantly white British with a female majority, and clonal diversity may have been underestimated. At baseline, just 6 or 7 AZD1222 recipients tested seropositive.

Some clones are missing from TCRdb's copy, which holds only in-frame ones; the method was immunoSEQ multiplex PCR. The table records around 160,000 clones, about 89% of them present only once. V dropped 4 bases and J dropped 5 bases, with 17 bases sitting between them. The CDR3 length is 15 residues. In germline, CDR1 is SGHDN, CDR2 FVKESK. A word on this clone: Its antigen remains unknown.

J is TRBJ1-2 and V is TRBV14, with a possible D match to TRBD1 (5 bases). This sample comprised peripheral blood, obtained 28 days after the second AZD1222 dose. The origin of this receptor is an adult who received the AZD1222 COVID-19 vaccine. The CDR3 loop reads CASSLTGTTAYGYTF. Written as DNA, the CDR3 is TGTGCCAGCAGCCTAACCGGGACGACGGCGTATGGCTACACCTTC.